The 15 T cell receptor beta chains listed next were all sequenced from one sample in a study of Graves' ophthalmopathy and Graves' hyperthyroidism. The sequenced template was RNA, covering the TCR beta CDR3 region. A first-round RT-PCR used HTBI primers, followed by a second-round multiplex PCR. Via MiXCR, TCRdb re-called the multiplex PCR reads, giving one row per CDR3 protein. Of 340,000 or so distinct CDR3 sequences listed, under 20% are singletons. Sequencing used peripheral blood. These receptors originate from an adult man with Graves' ophthalmopathy.

At least ten counts were recorded for this clonotype. The CDR3 DNA sequence: TGCGCCAGCAGTGAGTTTCGGACAGGGGGCTATGGCTACACCTTC. The encoded protein is CASSEFRTGGYGYTF. This chain uses TRBV10-2 with TRBJ1-2; TRBD1 agrees at 10 bases. This CDR3 region has 15 residues. CDR1 is WSHSY and CDR2 is SAAADI in the germline V gene. V lost 1 base and J lost 4; bases outside the gene matches: 3.

In the case of this clonotype: The germline gene is not matched at one end of the junction; a read error may be the cause. The chain is built from TRBV29-1 and TRBJ1-1, with D unclear. This CDR3 contains 11 residues. In germline, CDR1 is SQVTM, CDR2 ANQGSEA. The CDR3 loop is CSVDVEPKLLF. CDR3 bases: TGCAGCGTTGACGTGGAACCTAAGCTCCTCTTT.

This clonotype was found many times. V and J are TRBV5-1 and TRBJ1-6, with D tentatively TRBD1 (6 bases). The V gene lost 0 bases and the J gene lost 8 bases, with 12 bases spanning the gap. The CDR3 is 15 residues long. In germline, CDR1 is SGHRS, CDR2 YFSETQ. CDR3 sequence (DNA): TGCGCCAGCAGCTTGGGGCCAGGGGAATATTCACCCCTCCACTTT. Translating it yields CASSLGPGEYSPLHF.

This clonotype was observed many times. The gene calls are TRBV20-1 and TRBJ1-5, with TRBD1 as a possible D gene (5 bases). The CDR3 extends over 11 amino acids. Germline V lookup: CDR1 DFQATT, CDR2 SNEGSKA (reference sequence). CDR3 in amino acids: CRNDSNQPQHF. Here the CDR3 DNA reads TGCAGAAACGACAGTAATCAGCCCCAGCATTTT.

As to this clonotype: A much larger clone lies one base from this, so it may be a read error. The rearrangement uses TRBV11-1 and TRBJ2-6; D may match TRBD1 or TRBD2 (5 bases each). Per germline, CDR1 SGHAT and CDR2 FQDESV (reference sequence). The CDR3 covers 18 residues. Deletions cut 4 bases from V and 0 bases from J, with 16 bases between. In DNA form, the CDR3 reads TGTGCCAGCAGCTACCGGGACGGGGAAAGCTCTGGGGCCAACGTCCTGACTTTC. Encoded protein: CASSYRDGESSGANVLTF.

The chain is built from TRBV12-3 or TRBV12-4 and TRBJ1-1, with D tentatively TRBD1 (6 bases). The CDR3 covers 11 residues. V shed 3 bases and J shed 10 bases, with 9 bases lying between them. CDR3 in DNA: TGTGCCAGCAGTTTTACAGGGATAGCTTTCTTT. This translates into CASSFTGIAFF.

At least ten counts were recorded for this clonotype. The rearrangement links TRBV27 to TRBJ1-6, with a weak D call TRBD1 (6 bases). This CDR3 has 15 amino acids. V was cut by 7 bases and J by 7 bases, with 17 bases left in between. Looked up from germline, CDR1 is MNHEY and CDR2 is SMNVEV (reference sequence). For the CDR3, the DNA is TGTGCCAGCAAAGTTGGGCGGCAGGGGAATTCACCCCTCCACTTT. It translates to CASKVGRQGNSPLHF.

This clonotype was seen just once. A read error is possible here, since a much larger clone lies one base away. The missing conserved phenylalanine or tryptophan at the end of this CDR3 makes a read error likely. V and J are TRBV19 and TRBJ1-5; no reliable D call. Deletions cut 3 bases from V and 7 bases from J, with 10 bases between. This CDR3 spans 13 amino acids. CDR1 is LNHDA and CDR2 is SQIVND in the germline V gene (reference sequence). DNA for the CDR3: TGTGCCAGTAGTATTCGGTCTCCCCAGCCCCAGCATATT. Amino acids: CASSIRSPQPQHI.

About this clonotype itself: Since no conserved phenylalanine or tryptophan closes the CDR3, a read error is the likely cause. This chain uses TRBV7-8 with TRBJ2-3; D tentatively fits TRBD1 or TRBD2 (6 bases each). The CDR3 has 17 residues. The V gene's germline CDR1 is SGHVS and CDR2 FQNEAQ. With 1 base removed from V and 6 bases from J, the gap between germline ends came to 20 bases. In DNA form, the CDR3 reads TGTGCCAGCAGCTTAGTATCCCCGGGGCCGGGGGCGGATACGCAGTATTGT. Amino acids: CASSLVSPGPGADTQYC.

This clonotype was observed many times. J is TRBJ1-6 and V is TRBV7-9; perhaps TRBD1 as D (5 bases). Germline CDR1 and CDR2: SEHNR and FQNEAQ (reference sequence). Between the trimmed V and J ends, which lost 2 bases and 6 bases, there was a span of 8 bases. This CDR3 contains 14 residues. The CDR3 DNA is TGTGCCAGCAGCTTAAAGAGGGGTAATTCACCCCTCCACTTT. The encoded protein is CASSLKRGNSPLHF.

This clonotype has ten or more counts. This chain uses TRBV6-5 with TRBJ2-5, with a tentative D call TRBD2 (5 bases). The CDR3 sequence is 14 residues long. Trimming pared 8 bases from V and 4 bases from J, leaving 17 bases between. CDR1 and CDR2 from the germline V gene are MNHEY and SVGAGI. In DNA form, the CDR3 reads TGTGCCAGCTATTACGACGGCGGGTCAGAGACCCAGTACTTC. Translation gives CASYYDGGSETQYF.

The sample holds many counts of this clonotype. The rearrangement joins TRBV7-2 to TRBJ2-7; D perhaps matches TRBD1 (7 bases). Germline CDR1 reads SGHTA; CDR2 reads FQGNSA. The CDR3 is 13 residues long. The V and J ends lost 3 bases and 6 bases respectively, with 12 bases between them. In DNA, the CDR3 is TGTGCCAGCAGCTTCAGGGGGGCTGGCGAGCAGTACTTC. Its protein product is CASSFRGAGEQYF.

This clonotype was detected many times. V usage is TRBV14 and J usage is TRBJ1-1, with D maybe TRBD1 (6 bases). CDR1 SGHDN and CDR2 FVKESK come from the germline V gene. The CDR3 is made up of 16 amino acids. V shed 7 bases and J shed 1 base, with 19 bases lying between them. Here the CDR3 DNA reads TGTGCCAGCACCCGGGGACACATAAACACGAACACTGAAGCTTTCTTT. It codes for CASTRGHINTNTEAFF. Filled out from reference TRBV14 and TRBJ1-1, the complete variable domain reads EAGVTQFPSHSVIEKGQTVTLRCDPISGHDNLYWYRRVMGKEIKFLLHFVKESKQDESGMPNNRFLAERTGGTYSTLKVQPAELEDSGVYFCASTRGHINTNTEAFFGQGTRLTVV.

This clonotype was found many times. The V and J genes are TRBV6-5 and TRBJ2-7, with D perhaps being TRBD1 or TRBD2 (5 bases each). This CDR3 is 15 amino acids long. Germline CDR1 and CDR2: MNHEY and SVGAGI. V was clipped by 3 bases and J by 3 bases, with 15 bases between them. The chain's CDR3 is CASSYSTGANYEQYF. CDR3 coding DNA: TGTGCCAGCAGTTATTCTACCGGGGCTAACTACGAGCAGTACTTC.

This clonotype has a count of ten or more. The chain carries TRBV27 and TRBJ2-7; D may match TRBD1 or TRBD2 (5 bases each). V lost 5 bases to trimming and J lost 6 bases, with 14 bases between them. The CDR3 extends over 13 amino acids. Germline V lookup: CDR1 MNHEY, CDR2 SMNVEV (reference sequence). CDR3 nucleotides: TGTGCCAGCAGTATTACTAGAGGGGCCGAGCAGTACTTC. Translated: CASSITRGAEQYF.